This T cell receptor (beta chain) was identified in a study of shared clonotypes between healthy human individuals. Here immunoSEQ multiplex PCR was the method, and the copy in TCRdb shows in-frame clones only, minus some. This sample yields approximately 2,300,000 clones, of which approximately 90% are seen a single time; 0.37% belongs to the top ten. The CDR3 contains 15 residues. Germline V gene sequence: CDR1 MDHEN, CDR2 SYDVKM. V shed 5 bases and J 6 bases; nucleotides not matched to a gene: 8. The V call is TRBV28, the J call TRBJ1-4; 8 bases agree with TRBD1. The sequenced sample consisted of naive CD4+ T cells from PBMCs. Subset here: CD45RA+ positively selected. The TCR was taken from a man aged 18 to 35 in good health. Some clones in this sample may be carry-over from other donors' samples. CDR3 sequence reads: CASSVQGARYEKLFF. Here the CDR3 DNA reads TGTGCCAGCAGTGTCCAGGGGGCGAGATATGAAAAACTGTTTTTT. Full variable domain (missing parts from reference TRBV28 and TRBJ1-4): DVKVTQSSRYLVKRTGEKVFLECVQDMDHENMFWYRQDPGLGLRLIYFSYDVKMKEKGDIPEGYSVSREKKERFSLILESASTNQTSMYLCASSVQGARYEKLFFGSGTQLSVL.